The present entry profiles one TCR beta chain with its context. The antigen it recognizes is unknown. Per-nucleotide qualities are absent, and no much larger clonotype sits a single base away. The sample belongs to a study of blood T cell repertoires in COVID-19 (TCRdb year 2020). General notes on the study: The collaborator samples originated in the United States, Italy and Spain and spanned the acute and convalescent phases of COVID-19. The sample metadata nearly always contained a de-identified subject ID, COVID-19 status, age in years and sex. Subjects who had been exposed to COVID-19, were actively infected with it, or had recovered from it provided the deeply sampled blood TCRbeta repertoires that made up the dataset. The repertoires were released in a freely available public database intended as a resource for research on the immune response to SARS-CoV-2. Where available, HLA class I and class II types were obtained from metadata supplied by the sample provider rather than from assay-based typing. The material from the prospective study consisted of cDNA or gDNA derived from T cells, B-cell-depleted T cells, or PBMCs. Samples were obtained from the ongoing ImmuneRACE study (first 160 participants) and from over a thousand subjects provided by 6 global collaborators.

TCRbeta CDR3 regions were amplified from genomic DNA by means of the immunoSEQ Assay, a bias-controlled multiplex PCR. The original methods were these. The number of nucleated cells in each sample was estimated from the amplification of reference gene primers within the assay. Sequence reads were collapsed and filtered to measure the absolute abundance of every unique TCRbeta CDR3 rearrangement. For each sample, productive Simpson clonality was calculated by taking the square root of Simpson's diversity index across productive rearrangements. TCRdb took this table from immuneACCESS and kept in-frame rearrangements with V and J called. Such tables lack part of the clones; where checked against another copy, unresolved V genes explain under half of the gap, and the rest is unexplained. V and J calls and clone size are given by that table; D and trimming were obtained from the DNA. This sample comprises about 290,000 clones, 75% to 90% of them detected only once. The ten largest clones add up to 1.5% to 2% of the sample.

Enrolling through a virtual design, the prospective study's participants ranged in age from roughly 18 to 89 years and lived across about two dozen United States geographic areas. In the prospective study, cohorts were assigned on the basis of participant-reported clinical history obtained from a screening survey and a study questionnaire. For ImmuneRACE Cohort 3, a participant was defined as recovered based on two consecutive negative NP/OP PCR tests, clearance by a healthcare professional, or resolution of symptoms. In the prospective study, mobile phlebotomists collected whole blood, serum and a nasopharyngeal or oropharyngeal swab from each participant. Over a 2-month period, participants in the prospective study had the option of providing additional blood draws and questionnaires. Before DNA extraction, prospective study blood samples were shipped either frozen or at room temperature. The paper's findings and limits, for the study overall: The amount of clinical and demographic metadata varied by source and participant and was provided uncurated.

The clonotype was recovered from a woman between 40 and 55 years old who had recovered from COVID-19. What was sequenced was PBMCs or T cells enriched from blood (not recorded which).

The DNA sequence follows: TGTGCCAGCAGTGCCGGGACTCACTCCTACGAGCAGTACTTC. Translated, it gives CASSAGTHSYEQYF. The chain links TRBV2 with TRBJ2-7; a weak D assignment points to TRBD2 (6 bases agree). From the cysteine up to the phenylalanine, the CDR3 has a length of 14 residues. The sequence is cut down to CDR3 DNA, 42 bases in frame from base 1. V is cut by 4 bases and J by 0 bases, and the space between the germline ends is 10 bases. The germline V gene yields SNHLY for CDR1 and FYNNEI for CDR2.